This TCR beta chain was observed in a study of shared clonotypes between healthy human individuals. The CDR3 sequence is 15 residues long. V lost 0 bases and J 1 base, leaving 10 bases between the germline ends. In germline, CDR1 is SGHRS, CDR2 YFSETQ. Study results and caveats: Genetic and exposure-history diversity was limited by the few donors. Sampling involved blood alone; tissue repertoires likely differ. Generation probability values for non-shared clonotypes were lower than those for clonotypes shared by all four donors.

Notes on this clone: The antigen remains unidentified.

The study ran the assay at deep level. Sequenced by immunoSEQ multiplex PCR; TCRdb stores in-frame clones only, minus some. Of fewer than 2.5 million clones in the sample, 93% are singletons; the top ten hold about 0.34%. The gene calls are TRBV5-1 and TRBJ2-5; D is possibly TRBD1 (5 bases). The clonotype originates from a man younger than 35 in good health. Some clones in this sample may be carry-over from other donors' samples. The source material was naive CD4+ T cells from PBMCs. Subset defined: CD45RA+ positively selected. CDR3 coding DNA: TGCGCCAGCAGCTTGGTAGGGGTTTTCCAAGAGACCCAGTACTTC. It codes for CASSLVGVFQETQYF.